Shown below are 27 T cell receptor beta chains from a single sample sequenced in a study of blood T cells in healthy people across ages. The use of a sample-barcoded 5' primer and a J-beta primer mix characterized a second PCR of roughly 6 to 11 cycles. Via MiXCR, TCRdb re-called the 5' RACE reads, giving one row per CDR3 protein. Of roughly 2 million distinct CDR3 sequences listed, roughly 49% are singletons. Sequenced sample: blood. The receptors were sampled from a woman aged 40 to 49 in good health.

V and J are TRBV29-1 and TRBJ1-1; 8 nucleotides match TRBD1. CDR1 SQVTM and CDR2 ANQGSEA come from the germline V gene. CDR3 length: 12 residues. After removal of 4 bases from V and 7 bases from J, the junction contained 5 bases not matched to a gene. The CDR3 sequence: CSVGQGADEAFF. The DNA for the CDR3 is TGCAGCGTTGGGCAGGGGGCGGATGAAGCTTTCTTT.

This sequence joins TRBV28 and TRBJ2-4, with a tentative D call TRBD2 (7 bases). The CDR3 totals 14 residues. From germline, CDR1 is MDHEN and CDR2 SYDVKM. V was clipped by 5 bases and J by 7 bases, with 15 bases between them. The CDR3 DNA sequence: TGTGCCAGCAGTCCGGTCGGGGGGCCTAACATTCAGTACTTC. Translating it yields CASSPVGGPNIQYF. Based on the CDR3 plus reference TRBV28 and TRBJ2-4, the full variable domain is DVKVTQSSRYLVKRTGEKVFLECVQDMDHENMFWYRQDPGLGLRLIYFSYDVKMKEKGDIPEGYSVSREKKERFSLILESASTNQTSMYLCASSPVGGPNIQYFGAGTRLSVL.

This CDR3 reads CASSLVDRAKGYTF. The CDR3 DNA follows: TGTGCCAGCAGTTTAGTGGACAGGGCTAAAGGCTACACCTTC. The J gene is TRBJ1-2, the V gene TRBV6-6; 8 positions match TRBD1. The CDR3 is 14 amino acids. Trimming cost V 4 bases and J 8 bases; bases outside gene matches: 9. Germline CDR1 reads MNHNY; CDR2 reads SVGAGI (reference sequence).

The rearrangement joins TRBV27 to TRBJ1-2, with D unresolved. The germline V and J ends were trimmed by 10 bases and 4 bases, with 13 bases remaining between them. The CDR3 has 12 residues. CDR1 is MNHEY and CDR2 is SMNVEV in the germline V gene (reference sequence). The CDR3 loop reads CATSGLGYGYTF. The CDR3 region has the DNA TGTGCCACCTCCGGGCTGGGCTATGGCTACACCTTC.

V is TRBV4-3 and J is TRBJ2-4, with TRBD1 identical over 9 bases. V dropped 1 base and J dropped 0; count of bases not matched to a gene: 4. The CDR3 runs to 17 residues. Germline CDR1 and CDR2: LGHNA and YSLEER. The DNA of the CDR3 is TGCGCCAGCAGCCAAGGTGACAGGGGGATAGCCAAAAACATTCAGTACTTC. Its translation: CASSQGDRGIAKNIQYF.

This clonotype was seen only a few times. The chain couples TRBV5-1 to TRBJ2-5; 7 positions agree with TRBD2. The trim removed 1 base at V and 3 bases at J, leaving 6 bases unmatched. Germline CDR1 SGHRS, CDR2 YFSETQ. The CDR3 runs to 15 residues. CDR3: CASSLQVGGKETQYF. For the CDR3, the DNA is TGCGCCAGCAGCTTGCAGGTCGGGGGGAAAGAGACCCAGTACTTC.

This clonotype was found a few times. The rearrangement links TRBV4-3 to TRBJ1-1, with D possibly matching TRBD1 (5 bases). Germline CDR1 is LGHNA and CDR2 is YSLEER. The ends were cut back, 0 bases at V and 5 bases at J, with 19 bases in the middle. The CDR3 spans 17 residues. CDR3 in amino acids: CASSQDPPAGEGTEAFF. CDR3 DNA sequence: TGCGCCAGCAGCCAAGATCCTCCGGCGGGTGAGGGGACTGAAGCTTTCTTT.

This clonotype has more than one count but fewer than ten. This chain connects TRBV20-1 to TRBJ2-1; TRBD2 agrees at 8 bases. The V gene end was trimmed by 6 bases and the J gene end by 0 bases; junction bases not matched to a gene: 4. Per germline, CDR1 DFQATT and CDR2 SNEGSKA (reference sequence). The CDR3 totals 14 residues. The CDR3 sequence is CSAERGHSYNEQFF. The CDR3 bases are TGCAGTGCCGAGCGGGGGCACTCCTACAATGAGCAGTTCTTC.

The chain uses TRBV27 and TRBJ1-1; D uncertain. The CDR3 contains 17 residues. Per the germline V gene, CDR1 is MNHEY and CDR2 is SMNVEV (reference sequence). Trimming cost V 7 bases and J 0 bases, with 21 bases left between them. The CDR3 DNA reads TGTGCCAGCATGACGCGTCAGGTGGCCGGACTGAACACTGAAGCTTTCTTT. Protein: CASMTRQVAGLNTEAFF.

The V and J genes are TRBV3-1 and TRBJ2-5; maybe TRBD2 (5 bases). The J call may not be correct, given that the DNA end is closer to TRBJ2-7. Per germline, CDR1 LGHDT and CDR2 YNNKEL (reference sequence). The CDR3 extends over 14 amino acids. In nucleotides, the CDR3 is TGTGCCAGCAGCAGTTTAAGCGGATCCTACGAGCAGTACTTC. It specifies CASSSLSGSYEQYF.

The table lists this clonotype with a few counts. The gene calls are TRBV6-6 and TRBJ2-3; weak D call: TRBD1 (5 bases). The V end was cut by 8 bases, the J end by 5 bases, with 11 bases between. Germline CDR1 MNHNY, CDR2 SVGAGI (reference sequence). CDR3 size: 12 residues. The chain's CDR3 is CASGRVGDTQYF. CDR3 DNA: TGTGCCAGCGGCAGGGTAGGAGATACGCAGTATTTT.

The J gene is TRBJ1-5, the V gene TRBV6-5; possible D gene TRBD1, 5 bases. The ends were cut back, 5 bases at V and 4 bases at J, with 9 bases in the middle. Germline loops: CDR1 MNHEY, CDR2 SVGAGI. This CDR3 has 13 amino acids. The CDR3 region is CASSNRRNQPQHF. The CDR3 nucleotides are TGTGCCAGCAGTAACAGGCGGAATCAGCCCCAGCATTTT.

The chain recombines TRBV6-2 or TRBV6-3 with TRBJ2-5; TRBD2 might be the D (5 bases). This CDR3 contains 14 residues. CDR1 and CDR2 from the germline V gene are MNHEY and SVGEGT. Trimming left V 5 bases short and J 2 bases short, with 12 bases between. The CDR3, as DNA: TGTGCCAGCAGTACCCGGAGGCCTCAAGAGACCCAGTACTTC. It yields the protein CASSTRRPQETQYF.

CDR3: CASSSRTGQRETQYF. The CDR3 nucleotides are TGTGCCAGCAGTTCCAGGACAGGACAACGCGAGACCCAGTACTTC. The chain uses TRBV28 and TRBJ2-5; 7 bases are shared with TRBD1. The V gene's germline CDR1 is MDHEN and CDR2 SYDVKM. V was clipped by 4 bases and J by 5 bases; unmatched bases: 10. The CDR3 is 15 residues long.

The gene calls are TRBV12-3 or TRBV12-4 and TRBJ1-1, with 10 bases lining up with TRBD1. CDR3 length: 15 residues. Unmatched junction bases numbered 8, after V lost 7 bases and J lost 3 bases. The CDR3 nucleotides are TGTGCCAGCATGACAGGGGGCGGGGGACACACTGAAGCTTTCTTT. Protein sequence: CASMTGGGGHTEAFF.

This clonotype was observed a few times. The chain joins TRBV4-1 to TRBJ1-4; weak D call: TRBD1 (5 bases). Trimming cost V 2 bases and J 8 bases, with 15 bases left between them. Germline loops: CDR1 MGHRA, CDR2 YSYEKL. CDR3 length equals 15 residues. The chain's CDR3 is CASSQIGGTWEKLFF. DNA of the CDR3: TGCGCCAGCAGCCAAATAGGCGGGACTTGGGAAAAACTGTTTTTT.

The chain recombines TRBV6-2 or TRBV6-3 with TRBJ2-4, with D possibly TRBD2 on 5 matching bases. Germline CDR1 reads MNHEY; CDR2 reads SVGEGT. Trimming pared 6 bases from V and 1 base from J, leaving 13 bases between. There are 15 residues in the CDR3. The DNA of the CDR3 is TGTGCCAGCAGGCGACTCGGGGATGCCAAAAACATTCAGTACTTC. It translates to CASRRLGDAKNIQYF.

V and J are TRBV5-4 and TRBJ2-3, with 10 bases that match TRBD2. Unmatched junction bases numbered 8, after V lost 7 bases and J lost 0 bases. The CDR3 is made up of 16 amino acids. Germline CDR1 is SGHNT and CDR2 is YYREEE (reference sequence). The CDR3 bases are TGTGCCAGCGCGGCTAGCGGGGGTCTTAGCACAGATACGCAGTATTTT. Translating it yields CASAASGGLSTDTQYF.

This clonotype was seen only a few times. The chain combines TRBV7-2 with TRBJ2-3; 12 bases match TRBD2. This CDR3 is 18 amino acids long. Looked up from germline, CDR1 is SGHTA and CDR2 is FQGNSA. The trim removed 7 bases at V and 3 bases at J, leaving 14 bases unmatched. In DNA, the CDR3 is TGTGCCAGCAAGCCGGGACTAGCGGGCCACAGAGGTACAGATACGCAGTATTTT. The encoded protein is CASKPGLAGHRGTDTQYF.

The V and J genes are TRBV28 and TRBJ1-2; 11 positions match TRBD1. This CDR3 is built from 13 residues. Germline CDR1 is MDHEN and CDR2 is SYDVKM. V was clipped by 10 bases and J by 6 bases; unmatched bases: 7. CDR3 residues: CATLRTGGHGYTF. In DNA form, the CDR3 reads TGTGCCACCTTGCGGACAGGGGGCCATGGCTACACCTTC.

The chain links TRBV7-9 to TRBJ2-7, with D uncertain. Germline assignment: CDR1 SEHNR and CDR2 FQNEAQ (reference sequence). There are 14 residues in the CDR3. Between the trimmed V and J ends, which lost 5 bases and 0 bases, there was a span of 11 bases. CDR3 loop: CASSPSTLSYEQYF. The CDR3 DNA reads TGTGCCAGCAGCCCCTCGACTCTCTCCTACGAGCAGTACTTC.

This clonotype was seen once. The chain links TRBV7-2 to TRBJ2-1; TRBD2 aligns across 9 bases. Per germline, CDR1 SGHTA and CDR2 FQGNSA. This CDR3 region has 14 residues. V lost 8 bases to trimming and J lost 12 bases; unmatched junction nucleotides: 14. This CDR3 reads CASRQSGGRGGQFF. CDR3 nucleotides: TGTGCCAGCCGACAAAGCGGGGGGAGGGGTGGGCAGTTCTTC.

CDR3 nucleotide sequence: TGTGCCAGCAGCCCTTTTGGGTCACCCCTCCACTTT. It encodes CASSPFGSPLHF. The V and J genes are TRBV7-2 and TRBJ1-6; D gene unclear. The germline gives CDR1 SGHTA, CDR2 FQGNSA. With 5 bases removed from V and 10 bases from J, the gap between germline ends came to 9 bases. The CDR3 totals 12 residues.

This clonotype appeared a few times. The chain employs TRBV21-1 and TRBJ2-3; the tabulated D call, TRBD1, remains unverified against the DNA. TRBV21-1 represents a pseudogene. CDR3 length: 17 amino acids. The CDR3 spells CASSNNEGTESTDTQYF. CDR3 nucleotide sequence: TGTGCCAGCAGCAATAACGAGGGGACCGAAAGCACAGATACGCAGTATTTT.

The chain links TRBV6-6 to TRBJ1-2, with TRBD1 identical over 7 bases. After removal of 1 base from V and 3 bases from J, the junction contained 5 bases not matched to a gene. The length of the CDR3 is 15 residues. Germline CDR1 reads MNHNY; CDR2 reads SVGAGI (reference sequence). The CDR3 sequence: CASSYLTGRDYGYTF. The CDR3 DNA reads as TGTGCCAGCAGTTACTTGACAGGGAGAGACTATGGCTACACCTTC.

This clonotype was counted between two and nine times. This chain uses TRBV20-1 with TRBJ2-3; 8 bases align to TRBD2. CDR3 length: 16 residues. Trimming at V came to 3 bases and at J to 4 bases, leaving 12 bases not matched to a gene. Germline V gene lookup returns CDR1 DFQATT and CDR2 SNEGSKA (reference sequence). The chain's CDR3 is CSASPPGTSSADTQYF. CDR3 nucleotides: TGCAGTGCTAGTCCTCCCGGGACTAGTTCCGCAGATACGCAGTATTTT.

The chain recombines TRBV28 with TRBJ2-7; TRBD1 matches at 8 bases. Trimming removed 5 bases from V and 1 base from J; junction bases left unmatched: 7. The germline gives CDR1 MDHEN, CDR2 SYDVKM. The CDR3 has 15 residues. DNA of the CDR3: TGTGCCAGCAGTGGTGGGACAGGTTATTCCTACGAGCAGTACTTC. The encoded protein is CASSGGTGYSYEQYF.